This TCR beta chain was obtained from a study of response to subunit inactivated influenza vaccine (dated 2018 in TCRdb). In the study overall: Deep quantitative profiling of the T cell receptor repertoire was used in the study to follow responses to a trivalent subunit inactivated influenza vaccine. Study-wide conclusions, independent of this receptor: The authors suggested that each seasonal influenza vaccination may recruit only a limited number of new T cells.

Library preparation employed RT-PCR. The sample was run on an Illumina HiSeq 2500. TCRdb reprocessing: public reads trimmed at Q25 with fastp, clones called with MiXCR, in-frame beta chains kept. One record per CDR3 amino acid sequence lists the most common genes and DNA. This sample has about 780,000 distinct CDR3 sequences in its table, and around a sixth of those were observed once. Of the sample, 11% is held by the ten largest clones. A few counts support this clonotype. The clone's antigen remains unknown. One base away there is no much larger clone; base qualities are not given. V and J lose 3 bases and 8 bases, and a span of 7 bases separates them. Inclusive of the bounding cysteine and phenylalanine, the CDR3 is 11 residues long. Only the CDR3 region is kept as DNA, spanning 33 bases read in frame from base 1.

Source: PBMCs from blood, taken 5 days after vaccination. The chain uses TRBV12-3 or TRBV12-4 and TRBJ1-2, with the D gene not confidently named. This clonotype originated in a middle-aged man who received an inactivated influenza vaccine. Donor details come from another sample of the same person, matched by shared clones. This receptor carries the CDR3 CASSLMGGYTF. The bases read TGTGCCAGCAGTTTGATGGGGGGCTACACCTTC.